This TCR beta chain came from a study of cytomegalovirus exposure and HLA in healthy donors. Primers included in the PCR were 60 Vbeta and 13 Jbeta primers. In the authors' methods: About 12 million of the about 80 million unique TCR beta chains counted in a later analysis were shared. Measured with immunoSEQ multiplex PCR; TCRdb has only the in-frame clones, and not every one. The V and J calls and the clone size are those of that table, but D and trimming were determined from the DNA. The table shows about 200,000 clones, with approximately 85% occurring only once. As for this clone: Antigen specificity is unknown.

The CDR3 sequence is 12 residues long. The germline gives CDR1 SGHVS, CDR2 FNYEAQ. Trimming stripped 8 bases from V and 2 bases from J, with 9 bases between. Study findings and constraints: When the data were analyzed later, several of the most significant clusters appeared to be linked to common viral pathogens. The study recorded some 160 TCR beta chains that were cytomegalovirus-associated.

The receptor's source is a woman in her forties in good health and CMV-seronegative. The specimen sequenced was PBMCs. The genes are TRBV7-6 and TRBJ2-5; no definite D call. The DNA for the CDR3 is TGTGCCAGCTGGCAGTTTCAAGAGACCCAGTACTTC. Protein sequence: CASWQFQETQYF.